This TCR beta chain was profiled in a study of T cell changes during pregnancy in multiple sclerosis. TCRdb's table, derived via immunoSEQ multiplex PCR, lists solely in-frame clones and lacks some. The sample yields about 21,000 clones, roughly 90% seen once. The CDR3 covers 13 residues. Germline values: CDR1 SNHLY, CDR2 FYNNEI. Trimming pared 3 bases from V and 4 bases from J, leaving 9 bases between. The sample was CD4+ T cells from peripheral blood mononuclear cells, taken in the third trimester of pregnancy. This receptor was identified in a female donor with multiple sclerosis, enrolled in a pregnancy study. The chain recombines TRBV2 with TRBJ1-1; a weak D match, TRBD1 (6 bases). The CDR3 here is CASSELGATEAFF. For the CDR3, the DNA is TGTGCCAGCAGTGAGCTGGGGGCCACTGAAGCTTTCTTT. Based on the CDR3 plus reference TRBV2 and TRBJ1-1, the full variable domain is EPEVTQTPSHQVTQMGQEVILRCVPISNHLYFYWYRQILGQKVEFLVSFYNNEISEKSEIFDDQFSVERPDGSNFTLKIRSTKLEDSAMYFCASSELGATEAFFGQGTRLTVV.